The 22 T cell receptor beta chains reported below all come from one sample, sequenced in a study of OX40 agonist ivuxolimab in advanced cancers. The protocol was immunoSEQ multiplex PCR, while the TCRdb copy is restricted to in-frame clones and leaves out a portion. This sample has about 48,000 clones, with roughly 81% found just once. The source material was CD4+ or CD8+ T cells sorted from blood, sampled in a trial of the OX40 agonist ivuxolimab. Every receptor here comes from an adult with an advanced solid tumor such as melanoma, head and neck, liver or kidney cancer.

This clone appeared a single time. The CDR3 spells CASSSSGRGVETQYF. CDR3 in DNA: TGTGCCAGCTCCTCTAGCGGGAGGGGGGTGGAGACCCAGTACTTC. The J gene is TRBJ2-5, the V gene TRBV19, with TRBD2 matching over 12 bases. The CDR3 extends over 15 amino acids. After removal of 9 bases from V and 5 bases from J, the junction contained 10 bases not matched to a gene. Germline CDR1 is LNHDA and CDR2 is SQIVND (reference sequence).

The chain is built from TRBV19 and TRBJ2-5; D unresolved. The germline CDR1 and CDR2 sequences are LNHDA and SQIVND (reference sequence). This CDR3 spans 14 amino acids. Trimming shortened V by 2 bases and J by 1 base, and 8 bases separated the two germline ends. The CDR3 bases are TGTGCCAGTAGTATAAGTTCTAGCCAAGAGACCCAGTACTTC. Its protein is CASSISSSQETQYF.

The genes are TRBV25-1 and TRBJ1-5; 7 nucleotides match TRBD1. CDR1 is MGHDK, CDR2 SYGVNS, per germline. The CDR3 sequence is 15 residues long. V shed 2 bases and J 4 bases; nucleotides not matched to a gene: 5. The CDR3 loop is CASSEGQVGNQPQHF. CDR3 nucleotide sequence: TGTGCCAGCAGTGAAGGACAGGTTGGTAATCAGCCCCAGCATTTT.

The rearrangement uses TRBV2 and TRBJ2-7; 8 nucleotides align to TRBD1. J was trimmed by 4 bases and V by 7 bases; bases with no gene match: 12. This CDR3 region has 15 residues. Germline CDR1 and CDR2: SNHLY and FYNNEI. Written as DNA, the CDR3 is TGTGCCAGCACATATCGACAGGGGATAATATACGAGCAGTACTTC. It codes for CASTYRQGIIYEQYF.

This clone occurred a few times. The chain uses TRBV18 and TRBJ2-7; 13 bases map to TRBD2. The CDR3 has 15 residues. The J segment lost 2 bases and the V segment lost 5 bases, leaving 3 bases of the junction unmatched. Looked up from germline, CDR1 is KGHSH and CDR2 is LQKENI. The CDR3 nucleotides read TGTGCCAGCTCAGAGACTAGCGGGGGGACCTACGAGCAGTACTTC. Its translation: CASSETSGGTYEQYF.

This clone was seen a few times. The chain couples TRBV2 to TRBJ1-2, with 11 bases identical to TRBD1. Trimming removed 0 bases from V and 5 bases from J; junction bases left unmatched: 5. CDR1 is SNHLY, CDR2 FYNNEI, per germline. The CDR3 has 16 residues. CDR3 loop: CASSEADRGLLYGYTF. The CDR3 nucleotides are TGTGCCAGCAGTGAAGCGGACAGGGGGCTTCTTTATGGCTACACCTTC.

The chain employs TRBV19 and TRBJ2-2; D may be TRBD2 (5 bases). Germline V gene lookup returns CDR1 LNHDA and CDR2 SQIVND (reference sequence). V lost 7 bases and J 0 bases, leaving 15 bases between the germline ends. The CDR3 runs to 16 residues. The CDR3 sequence is CASTTLLGSNTGELFF. In nucleotides, the CDR3 is TGTGCCAGTACCACGCTACTAGGCTCGAACACCGGGGAGCTGTTTTTT.

This clone was seen only once. The V call is TRBV6-1, the J call TRBJ2-7, with D possibly matching TRBD1 (6 bases). Trimming shortened V by 4 bases and J by 2 bases, and 24 bases separated the two germline ends. The CDR3 is 18 amino acids. The germline V gene has CDR1 MNHNS and CDR2 SASEGT. The CDR3 DNA follows: TGTGCCAGCAGTGGACAGGTGCCCGGGACCCACCTCCCCTACGAGCAGTACTTC. It is translated as CASSGQVPGTHLPYEQYF.

The chain couples TRBV9 to TRBJ2-3; the match to TRBD2 covers 9 bases. CDR1 is SGDLS, CDR2 YYNGEE, per germline. With V trimmed by 3 bases and J by 3 bases, 2 bases remained unmatched. The CDR3 loop spans 14 amino acids. The CDR3 sequence: CASSGLAATDTQYF. CDR3 in DNA: TGTGCCAGCAGCGGACTAGCGGCGACAGATACGCAGTATTTT.

The chain has TRBV18 and TRBJ2-3, with TRBD1 matching over 12 bases. The germline V gene has CDR1 KGHSH and CDR2 LQKENI. The CDR3 loop spans 16 amino acids. After removal of 3 bases from V and 6 bases from J, the junction contained 7 bases not matched to a gene. DNA of the CDR3: TGTGCCAGCTCACCCCGGGACAGGGGGCTAGCTGATACGCAGTATTTT. Amino acids: CASSPRDRGLADTQYF.

This clone was seen only once. The chain has TRBV10-1 and TRBJ2-7; D remains ambiguous. V was shortened by 3 bases and J by 0 bases, with 3 bases between the two germline ends. In germline, CDR1 is WNHNN, CDR2 SYGVQD (reference sequence). The length of the CDR3 is 12 residues. The CDR3 DNA is TGCGCCAGCAGTGAAGCCTCCTACGAGCAGTACTTC. It specifies CASSEASYEQYF.

This chain's CDR3 is CASSSLPTNNEQFF. The CDR3 nucleotides are TGTGCCAGCAGTTCGTTACCTACTAACAATGAGCAGTTCTTC. The chain links TRBV28 to TRBJ2-1; D ambiguous. CDR1 is MDHEN and CDR2 is SYDVKM in the germline V gene. The CDR3 runs to 14 residues. V shed 4 bases and J shed 5 bases, with 12 bases lying between them. Together with reference TRBV28 and TRBJ2-1, the CDR3 gives the full variable domain: DVKVTQSSRYLVKRTGEKVFLECVQDMDHENMFWYRQDPGLGLRLIYFSYDVKMKEKGDIPEGYSVSREKKERFSLILESASTNQTSMYLCASSSLPTNNEQFFGPGTRLTVL.

The gene calls are TRBV10-3 and TRBJ1-1; D might be TRBD1 (5 bases). The germline V and J ends were trimmed by 4 bases and 7 bases, with 13 bases remaining between them. CDR1 and CDR2 from the germline V gene are ENHRY and SYGVKD. The CDR3 is made up of 13 amino acids. This chain's CDR3 is CAISASGTVEAFF. CDR3 nucleotide sequence: TGTGCCATCAGTGCCTCCGGGACGGTTGAAGCTTTCTTT.

The genes are TRBV19 and TRBJ1-5; 8 bases are a match to TRBD1. This CDR3 has 16 residues. Per germline, CDR1 LNHDA and CDR2 SQIVND (reference sequence). V lost 6 bases and J lost 0; bases outside the gene matches: 7. CDR3 DNA: TGTGCCAGTAGGACCACAGGGACAGGTAGCAATCAGCCCCAGCATTTT. Protein sequence: CASRTTGTGSNQPQHF.

The genes are TRBV7-2 and TRBJ2-7; 9 bases fit TRBD1. Germline values: CDR1 SGHTA, CDR2 FQGNSA. The CDR3 has 14 amino acids. The V segment lost 4 bases and the J segment 3 bases; nucleotides outside the gene matches: 4. The CDR3 DNA follows: TGTGCCAGCAGCTCGGGACAGGGCTACTACGAGCAGTACTTC. It is translated as CASSSGQGYYEQYF.

There are a few counts of this clone. The chain links TRBV6-6 to TRBJ2-2; possible D gene TRBD2, 6 bases. The germline V and J ends were trimmed by 5 bases and 4 bases, with 17 bases remaining between them. This CDR3 contains 16 residues. Germline assignment: CDR1 MNHNY and CDR2 SVGAGI (reference sequence). CDR3 protein: CASSGQAAGTTGELFF. The CDR3 nucleotides are TGTGCCAGCAGTGGCCAGGCAGCGGGTACCACCGGGGAGCTGTTTTTT.

This clone was found once. The CDR3 is CASSRGEWSLGTRETQYF. CDR3 in DNA: TGCGCCAGCAGCCGTGGGGAGTGGTCCCTTGGTACCAGGGAGACCCAGTACTTC. The rearrangement uses TRBV5-1 and TRBJ2-5, with a tentative D call TRBD2 (5 bases). V was pared by 4 bases and J by 5 bases, with 27 bases between. The CDR3 contains 18 residues. Germline CDR1 is SGHRS and CDR2 is YFSETQ.

The rearrangement joins TRBV11-2 to TRBJ1-5; D remains ambiguous. This CDR3 is 15 amino acids long. The V end lost 1 base, the J end lost 4 bases, and 11 bases lay between the germline ends. CDR1 SGHAT and CDR2 FQNNGV come from the germline V gene. The chain's CDR3 is CASSLVSGRNQPQHF. The CDR3 region has the DNA TGTGCCAGCAGCTTAGTATCGGGAAGGAATCAGCCCCAGCATTTT.

The chain employs TRBV19 and TRBJ1-2, with unresolved D. Germline V CDR1 and CDR2: LNHDA, SQIVND (reference sequence). V was clipped by 5 bases and J by 7 bases, with 14 bases between them. CDR3 length: 13 amino acids. The CDR3 nucleotides are TGTGCCAGTAGTGAACAGAAGATGGGTGGCTACACCTTC. Translated: CASSEQKMGGYTF.

This clone has just one count. This chain uses TRBV6-9 with TRBJ2-5; D may match TRBD1 or TRBD2 (6 bases each). Trimming cost V 3 bases and J 4 bases, with 12 bases left between them. Germline values: CDR1 MNHGY, CDR2 SVAAGI. This CDR3 contains 14 residues. DNA for the CDR3: TGTGCCAGCAGTTACGGGGGCCAAAGAGAGACCCAGTACTTC. Amino acids: CASSYGGQRETQYF.

This clone appeared a single time. This chain links TRBV6-5 with TRBJ2-1; TRBD1 is a possible D gene (6 bases). Germline assignment: CDR1 MNHEY and CDR2 SVGAGI. The germline V and J ends were trimmed by 6 bases and 5 bases, with 8 bases remaining between them. This CDR3 comprises 12 residues. CDR3 sequence (DNA): TGTGCCAGCAGGAGACAGGACAATGAGCAGTTCTTC. This codes for CASRRQDNEQFF.

This chain joins TRBV19 and TRBJ2-7; D gene unclear. CDR3 length: 13 amino acids. Germline CDR1 and CDR2: LNHDA and SQIVND (reference sequence). Trimming stripped 3 bases from V and 3 bases from J, with 9 bases between. DNA of the CDR3: TGTGCCAGTAGTATCTCAGCCTTCTACGAGCAGTACTTC. This sequence encodes CASSISAFYEQYF. Full variable domain (rest looked up from reference TRBV19 and TRBJ2-7): DGGITQSPKYLFRKEGQNVTLSCEQNLNHDAMYWYRQDPGQGLRLIYYSQIVNDFQKGDIAEGYSVSREKKESFPLTVTSAQKNPTAFYLCASSISAFYEQYFGPGTRLTVT.